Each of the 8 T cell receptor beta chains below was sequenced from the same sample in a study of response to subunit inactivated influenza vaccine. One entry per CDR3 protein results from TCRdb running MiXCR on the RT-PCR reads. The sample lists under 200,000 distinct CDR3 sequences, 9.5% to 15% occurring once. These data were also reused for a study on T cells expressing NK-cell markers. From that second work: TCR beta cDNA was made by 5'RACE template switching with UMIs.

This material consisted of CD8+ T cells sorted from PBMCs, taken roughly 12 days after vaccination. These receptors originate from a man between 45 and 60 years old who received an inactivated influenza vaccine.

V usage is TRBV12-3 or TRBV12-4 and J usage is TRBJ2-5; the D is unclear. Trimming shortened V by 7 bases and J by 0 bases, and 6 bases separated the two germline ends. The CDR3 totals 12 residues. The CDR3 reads CASKGYQETQYF. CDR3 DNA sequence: TGTGCCAGCAAGGGCTACCAAGAGACCCAGTACTTC.

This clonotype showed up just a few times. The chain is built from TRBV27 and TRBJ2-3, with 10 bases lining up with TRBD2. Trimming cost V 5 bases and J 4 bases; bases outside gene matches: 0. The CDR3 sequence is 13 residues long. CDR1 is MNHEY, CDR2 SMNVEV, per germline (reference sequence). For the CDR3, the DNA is TGTGCCAGCAGTCTAGCGGGGGCAGATACGCAGTATTTT. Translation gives CASSLAGADTQYF.

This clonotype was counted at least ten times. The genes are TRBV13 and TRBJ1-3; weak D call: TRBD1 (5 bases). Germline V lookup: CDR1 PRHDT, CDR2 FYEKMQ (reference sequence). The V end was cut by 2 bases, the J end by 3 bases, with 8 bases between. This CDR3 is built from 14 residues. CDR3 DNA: TGTGCCAGCAGCTTATGGGGGGATGGAAACACCATATATTTT. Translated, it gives CASSLWGDGNTIYF.

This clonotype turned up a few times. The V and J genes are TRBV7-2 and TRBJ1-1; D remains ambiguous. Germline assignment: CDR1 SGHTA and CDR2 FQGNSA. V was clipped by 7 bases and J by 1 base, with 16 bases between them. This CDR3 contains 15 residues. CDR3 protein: CASIPFYLGNTEAFF. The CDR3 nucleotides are TGTGCCAGCATCCCCTTTTACCTCGGGAACACTGAAGCTTTCTTT.

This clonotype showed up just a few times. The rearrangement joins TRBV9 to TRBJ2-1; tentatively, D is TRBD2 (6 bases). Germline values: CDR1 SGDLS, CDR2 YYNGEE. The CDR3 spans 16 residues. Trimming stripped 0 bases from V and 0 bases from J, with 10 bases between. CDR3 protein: CASSVGGGSSYNEQFF. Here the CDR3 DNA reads TGTGCCAGCAGCGTAGGTGGGGGGAGCTCCTACAATGAGCAGTTCTTC.

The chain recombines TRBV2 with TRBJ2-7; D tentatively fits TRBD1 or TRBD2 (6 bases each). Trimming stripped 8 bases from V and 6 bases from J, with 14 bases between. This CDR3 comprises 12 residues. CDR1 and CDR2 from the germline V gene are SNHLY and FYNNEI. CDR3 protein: CASEGDWGEQYF. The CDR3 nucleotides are TGTGCCAGCGAGGGGGACTGGGGCGAGCAGTACTTC.

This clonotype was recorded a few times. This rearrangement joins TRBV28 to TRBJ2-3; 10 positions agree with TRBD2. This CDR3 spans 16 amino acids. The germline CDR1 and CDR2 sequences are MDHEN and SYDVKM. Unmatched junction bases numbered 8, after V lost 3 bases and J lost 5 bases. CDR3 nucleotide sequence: TGTGCCAGCAGTTTTGTGCTAGCGGGAGCAATAGATACGCAGTATTTT. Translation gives CASSFVLAGAIDTQYF.

The CDR3 DNA follows: TGTGCCACGGGGGACAGCTCCTACGAGCAGTACTTC. Its protein product is CATGDSSYEQYF. V usage is TRBV24-1 and J usage is TRBJ2-7; TRBD1 aligns across 7 bases. Germline trimming cut 10 bases from V and 0 bases from J; bases unmatched to any gene: 2. This CDR3 contains 12 residues. The V gene's germline CDR1 is KGHDR and CDR2 SFDVKD.